One sample yielded the 12 T cell receptor beta chains listed below, sequenced in a study of T cell changes during pregnancy in multiple sclerosis. The table came from immunoSEQ multiplex PCR; TCRdb's copy has only in-frame clones and leaves some out. Counted here are about 57,000 clones, over 85% occurring once; the ten biggest clones make up approximately 0.4%. This specimen consisted of CD4+ T cells from peripheral blood mononuclear cells, obtained before pregnancy. These receptors all stem from a female donor with multiple sclerosis, enrolled in a pregnancy study.

V usage is TRBV7-9 and J usage is TRBJ1-4; 8 nucleotides match TRBD1. V was pared by 5 bases and J by 3 bases, with 5 bases of the junction left unmatched. The V gene's germline CDR1 is SEHNR and CDR2 FQNEAQ (reference sequence). The length of the CDR3 is 15 residues. CDR3 region: CASSPGTGSNEKLFF. DNA for the CDR3: TGTGCCAGCAGCCCCGGGACAGGCTCTAATGAAAAACTGTTTTTT. Supplemented by reference TRBV7-9 and TRBJ1-4, the full variable domain reads DTGVSQNPRHKITKRGQNVTFRCDPISEHNRLYWYRQTLGQGPEFLTYFQNEAQLEKSRLLSDRFSAERPKGSFSTLEIQRTEQGDSAMYLCASSPGTGSNEKLFFGSGTQLSVL.

This chain joins TRBV9 and TRBJ2-7, with D possibly matching TRBD2 (7 bases). This CDR3 contains 14 residues. Trimming pared 6 bases from V and 0 bases from J, leaving 13 bases between. Looked up from germline, CDR1 is SGDLS and CDR2 is YYNGEE. CDR3 region: CASTRGGDSYEQYF. The CDR3 bases are TGTGCCAGCACTAGGGGGGGGGACTCCTACGAGCAGTACTTC.

The sample holds one count of this clone. V and J are TRBV21-1 and TRBJ2-1; the listed D gene, TRBD2, was not tested against the DNA. TRBV21-1 represents a pseudogene. The CDR3 is 17 amino acids. CDR3 region: CASSKARTSGLNNEQFF. CDR3 DNA: TGTGCCAGCAGCAAAGCTAGGACTAGCGGACTTAACAATGAGCAGTTCTTC.

The chain is built from TRBV6-1 and TRBJ2-1; the D is unclear. The V end was cut by 7 bases, the J end by 4 bases, with 8 bases between. The length of the CDR3 is 12 residues. Germline CDR1 reads MNHNS; CDR2 reads SASEGT. The CDR3 sequence: CASIFQYNEQFF. In DNA, the CDR3 is TGTGCCAGCATTTTCCAGTACAATGAGCAGTTCTTC.

The chain employs TRBV5-4 and TRBJ2-2, with 12 bases fitting TRBD2. Germline CDR1 and CDR2: SGHNT and YYREEE (reference sequence). The V and J ends lost 0 bases and 1 base, in that order; junction bases with no gene match: 1. The CDR3 totals 17 residues. CDR3 in amino acids: CASSLVTSGRNTGELFF. CDR3 nucleotides: TGTGCCAGCAGCTTGGTGACTAGCGGGAGGAACACCGGGGAGCTGTTTTTT.

The V call is TRBV5-1, the J call TRBJ1-1; the D gene is possibly TRBD1 (6 bases). Germline CDR1 and CDR2: SGHRS and YFSETQ. The V and J ends lost 0 bases and 3 bases respectively, with 12 bases between them. This CDR3 comprises 15 residues. In DNA form, the CDR3 reads TGCGCCAGCAGCTTGGGAAGGGGGGGGGACACTGAAGCTTTCTTT. It specifies CASSLGRGGDTEAFF.

This clone appeared a single time. The chain combines TRBV19 with TRBJ2-5; a possible D gene is TRBD2 (5 bases). The CDR3 consists of 16 residues. Looked up from germline, CDR1 is LNHDA and CDR2 is SQIVND (reference sequence). V dropped 4 bases and J dropped 5 bases, with 20 bases sitting between them. The CDR3 sequence: CASSTGLQAGWETQYF. CDR3 bases: TGTGCCAGTAGTACGGGCCTCCAGGCGGGCTGGGAGACCCAGTACTTC.

V gene TRBV29-1 combines with J gene TRBJ2-3; a weak D match, TRBD1 (6 bases). This CDR3 is 15 amino acids long. Germline V lookup: CDR1 SQVTM, CDR2 ANQGSEA. V was shortened by 7 bases and J by 6 bases, with 23 bases between the two germline ends. The DNA for the CDR3 is TGCAGCGCTTACCCACATCCAACAGGGTCGGATACGCAGTATTTT. This codes for CSAYPHPTGSDTQYF.

This clone has more than one count but fewer than ten. The chain is built from TRBV29-1 and TRBJ2-2; 8 bases map to TRBD2. V lost 7 bases, J lost 5 bases, and 6 bases stayed unmatched. The CDR3 loop spans 13 amino acids. The germline V gene encodes CDR1 SQVTM and CDR2 ANQGSEA. CDR3 bases: TGCAGCGGGCGGGGGGCGAGAACCGGGGAGCTGTTTTTT. This translates into CSGRGARTGELFF.

This clone was seen a few times. This sample includes further DNA sequences coding for the same CDR3. The V and J genes are TRBV18 and TRBJ2-5; D possibly corresponds to TRBD1 (6 bases). There are 13 residues in the CDR3. V was pared by 3 bases and J by 2 bases, with 7 bases between. Germline loops: CDR1 KGHSH, CDR2 LQKENI. As DNA, the CDR3 is TGTGCCAGCTCACCCGGACAGCAAGAGACCCAGTACTTC. This codes for CASSPGQQETQYF.

The chain links TRBV7-6 to TRBJ2-1, with TRBD2 as a possible D gene (6 bases). Trimming took off 8 bases at V and 0 bases at J, with 14 bases between the two ends. The CDR3 consists of 15 residues. CDR1 is SGHVS, CDR2 FNYEAQ, per germline. CDR3 nucleotide sequence: TGTGCCAGCCGCCGGGACTCACTCTCCTACAATGAGCAGTTCTTC. Protein: CASRRDSLSYNEQFF. Together with reference TRBV7-6 and TRBJ2-1, the CDR3 gives the full variable domain: GAGVSQSPRYKVTKRGQDVALRCDPISGHVSLYWYRQALGQGPEFLTYFNYEAQQDKSGLPNDRFSAERPEGSISTLTIQRTEQRDSAMYRCASRRDSLSYNEQFFGPGTRLTVL.

This clone was counted a few times. The gene calls are TRBV7-2 and TRBJ1-1; weak D call: TRBD1 (5 bases). Germline V gives CDR1 SGHTA, CDR2 FQGNSA. The germline V and J ends were trimmed by 4 bases and 10 bases, with 16 bases remaining between them. There are 13 residues in the CDR3. The CDR3 is CASSSIQSGGAFF. The CDR3 nucleotides read TGTGCCAGCAGCTCCATTCAATCGGGGGGAGCTTTCTTT.